This is a list of T cell receptor beta chains from one sample in a study of early T cells in non-severe SARS-CoV-2 infection. Each CDR3 protein gets one entry after TCRdb re-called the 5' RACE reads with MiXCR. Of under 95,000 distinct CDR3 sequences in the sample, roughly 12% were seen once. Sequencing was carried out using whole blood. The receptors shown here come from an adult who was a healthcare worker with PCR-confirmed SARS-CoV-2 infection or an uninfected control (not recorded which). The CDR3 runs from the conserved cysteine through the conserved F or W. A D gene is named only where the DNA matches it firmly. Clone size, where shown, is once, few, many, or a class for clones that have expanded.

CDR3 protein: CASSLYAGIKSDTQYF
CDR3 DNA: TGTGCCAGCAGTTTATATGCGGGCATCAAGTCAGATACGCAGTATTTT
D gene: -
clone size: many
V gene: TRBV27
J gene: TRBJ2-3

CDR3 protein: CSVGQGLYGYTF
CDR3 DNA: TGCAGTGTAGGACAGGGTCTATATGGCTACACCTTC
D gene: TRBD1
clone size: few
V gene: TRBV20-1
J gene: TRBJ1-2

CDR3 protein: CASTTTYLQETQYF
CDR3 DNA: TGTGCCAGCACCACAACCTACCTCCAAGAGACCCAGTACTTC
D gene: -
clone size: many
V gene: TRBV7-2
J gene: TRBJ2-5

CDR3 protein: CASSQEVDSNQPQHF
CDR3 DNA: TGCGCCAGCAGCCAAGAGGTGGATAGCAATCAGCCCCAGCATTTT
D gene: -
clone size: many
V gene: TRBV4-1
J gene: TRBJ1-5

CDR3 protein: CAIRDSGANVLTF
CDR3 DNA: TGTGCCATCAGGGACTCTGGGGCCAACGTCCTGACTTTC
D gene: -
clone size: -
V gene: TRBV10-3
J gene: TRBJ2-6

CDR3 protein: CASRLRRSNQPQHF
CDR3 DNA: TGTGCCAGTAGGTTACGAAGAAGCAATCAGCCCCAGCATTTT
D gene: -
clone size: few
V gene: TRBV19
J gene: TRBJ1-5

CDR3 protein: CASSSSGTALMNTEAFF
CDR3 DNA: TGTGCCAGCAGTTCCTCCGGAACGGCGCTCATGAACACTGAAGCTTTCTTT
D gene: -
clone size: many
V gene: TRBV6-1
J gene: TRBJ1-1

CDR3 protein: CASSPGSSYEQYF
CDR3 DNA: TGTGCCAGCTCACCGGGAAGCTCCTACGAGCAGTACTTC
D gene: -
clone size: -
V gene: TRBV18
J gene: TRBJ2-7

CDR3 protein: CASSDGLAGSYYEQYF
CDR3 DNA: TGTGCCAGCAGCGACGGACTAGCGGGGTCCTACTACGAGCAGTACTTC
D gene: TRBD2
clone size: many
V gene: TRBV3-1
J gene: TRBJ2-7

CDR3 protein: CASSLGQGPYEQYF
CDR3 DNA: TGTGCCAGCAGTCTGGGACAGGGGCCCTACGAGCAGTACTTC
D gene: TRBD1
clone size: -
V gene: TRBV12-3/TRBV12-4
J gene: TRBJ2-7

CDR3 protein: CASSFSNSNQPQHF
CDR3 DNA: TGTGCCAGCAGCTTTAGTAACAGCAATCAGCCCCAGCATTTT
D gene: -
clone size: -
V gene: TRBV7-9
J gene: TRBJ1-5

CDR3 protein: CAWSLYSKPEQYF
CDR3 DNA: TGTGCCTGGAGTCTCTACAGTAAGCCCGAGCAGTACTTC
D gene: -
clone size: few
V gene: TRBV30
J gene: TRBJ2-7

CDR3 protein: CASSRHGYTDTQYF
CDR3 DNA: TGTGCCAGCAGCCGCCATGGGTACACAGATACGCAGTATTTT
D gene: -
clone size: -
V gene: TRBV7-3
J gene: TRBJ2-3

CDR3 protein: CASSPPGGGLYNEQFF
CDR3 DNA: TGTGCCAGCAGCCCACCTGGCGGGGGGCTGTACAATGAGCAGTTCTTC
D gene: TRBD2
clone size: many
V gene: TRBV6-2/TRBV6-3
J gene: TRBJ2-1

CDR3 protein: CASRTKGGGTDTQYF
CDR3 DNA: TGTGCCAGCCGGACCAAGGGCGGGGGTACAGATACGCAGTATTTT
D gene: TRBD2
clone size: -
V gene: TRBV2
J gene: TRBJ2-3

CDR3 protein: CASSFAGERGYTF
CDR3 DNA: TGTGCCAGCAGCTTTGCCGGAGAAAGGGGCTACACCTTC
D gene: -
clone size: few
V gene: TRBV7-9
J gene: TRBJ1-2

CDR3 protein: CASSLAAEETQYF
CDR3 DNA: TGTGCCAGCAGCCTGGCGGCCGAAGAGACCCAGTACTTC
D gene: -
clone size: few
V gene: TRBV5-5
J gene: TRBJ2-5

CDR3 protein: CASSLLGGDYTF
CDR3 DNA: TGTGCCAGCAGCTTACTGGGCGGCGACTACACCTTC
D gene: -
clone size: -
V gene: TRBV7-9
J gene: TRBJ1-2

CDR3 protein: CASSPGTRSTVF
CDR3 DNA: TGTGCCAGCAGTCCCGGGACTCGATCGACGGTCTTT
D gene: -
clone size: -
V gene: TRBV12-3/TRBV12-4
J gene: TRBJ1-1

CDR3 protein: CASSQGKAGYTF
CDR3 DNA: TGTGCCAGCAGCCAAGGGAAGGCTGGCTACACCTTC
D gene: -
clone size: few
V gene: TRBV3-1
J gene: TRBJ1-2

CDR3 protein: CASSKTVLGNSPLHF
CDR3 DNA: TGCGCCAGCAGCAAGACAGTATTGGGTAATTCACCCCTCCACTTT
D gene: -
clone size: -
V gene: TRBV5-1
J gene: TRBJ1-6

CDR3 protein: CSGTGGTEAFF
CDR3 DNA: TGCAGCGGAACAGGGGGAACTGAAGCTTTCTTT
D gene: TRBD1
clone size: once
V gene: TRBV29-1
J gene: TRBJ1-1

CDR3 protein: CASSQDIGDTTDTQYF
CDR3 DNA: TGCGCCAGCAGCCAAGATATTGGAGACACTACAGATACGCAGTATTTT
D gene: -
clone size: -
V gene: TRBV4-1
J gene: TRBJ2-3

CDR3 protein: CASSQVGNILEAFF
CDR3 DNA: TGTGCCAGCAGCCAAGTGGGGAATATTCTTGAAGCTTTCTTT
D gene: -
clone size: -
V gene: TRBV3-1
J gene: TRBJ1-1

CDR3 protein: CASGPYPTWTGELFF
CDR3 DNA: TGTGCCAGCGGGCCTTACCCCACATGGACCGGGGAGCTGTTTTTT
D gene: -
clone size: few
V gene: TRBV6-1
J gene: TRBJ2-2

CDR3 protein: CSAPEGGDAGEQYF
CDR3 DNA: TGCAGTGCCCCAGAGGGCGGAGACGCGGGAGAGCAGTACTTC
D gene: -
clone size: many
V gene: TRBV20-1
J gene: TRBJ2-7

CDR3 protein: CASQWGPSSTGELFF
CDR3 DNA: TGTGCCAGCCAGTGGGGTCCCTCGAGCACCGGGGAGCTGTTTTTT
D gene: -
clone size: many
V gene: TRBV7-3
J gene: TRBJ2-2

CDR3 protein: CASSQGSTGEVSYEQYF
CDR3 DNA: TGCGCCAGCAGCCAAGGATCGACAGGCGAGGTTTCCTACGAGCAGTACTTC
D gene: -
clone size: few
V gene: TRBV4-1
J gene: TRBJ2-7

CDR3 protein: CASSSPGRETQYF
CDR3 DNA: TGTGCCAGCAGCTCTCCCGGGAGGGAGACCCAGTACTTC
D gene: TRBD2
clone size: many
V gene: TRBV7-2
J gene: TRBJ2-5

CDR3 protein: CASSRETGGPSPLHF
CDR3 DNA: TGCGCCAGCAGCCGTGAAACAGGCGGACCTTCACCCCTCCACTTT
D gene: -
clone size: -
V gene: TRBV5-1
J gene: TRBJ1-6

CDR3 protein: CASSQDLAGGPDTQYF
CDR3 DNA: TGTGCCAGCAGCCAAGATCTAGCGGGGGGGCCAGATACGCAGTATTTT
D gene: TRBD2
clone size: -
V gene: TRBV4-2
J gene: TRBJ2-3

CDR3 protein: CAISERGTGANVLTF
CDR3 DNA: TGTGCCATCAGTGAGAGGGGGACCGGGGCCAACGTCCTGACTTTC
D gene: -
clone size: few
V gene: TRBV10-3
J gene: TRBJ2-6

CDR3 protein: CASSIRTGNRDQPQHF
CDR3 DNA: TGTGCCAGTAGTATACGCACAGGGAACCGTGATCAGCCCCAGCATTTT
D gene: -
clone size: -
V gene: TRBV19
J gene: TRBJ1-5

CDR3 protein: CSVGDSPNYGYTF
CDR3 DNA: TGCAGCGTTGGGGACAGTCCTAACTATGGCTACACCTTC
D gene: TRBD1
clone size: few
V gene: TRBV29-1
J gene: TRBJ1-2